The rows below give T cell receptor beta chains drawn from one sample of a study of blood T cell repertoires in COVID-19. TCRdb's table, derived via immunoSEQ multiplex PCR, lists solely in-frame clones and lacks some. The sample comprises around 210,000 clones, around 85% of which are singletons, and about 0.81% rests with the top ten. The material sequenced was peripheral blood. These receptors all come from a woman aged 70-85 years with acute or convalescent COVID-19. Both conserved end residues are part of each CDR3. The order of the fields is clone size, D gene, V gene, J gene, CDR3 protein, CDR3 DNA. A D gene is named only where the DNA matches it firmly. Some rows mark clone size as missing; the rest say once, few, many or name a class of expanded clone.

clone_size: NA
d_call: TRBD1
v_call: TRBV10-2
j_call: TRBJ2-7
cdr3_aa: CASLPRQGITAGNYEQYF
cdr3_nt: TGCGCCAGCCTCCCCCGACAGGGAATCACGGCCGGTAACTACGAGCAGTACTTC

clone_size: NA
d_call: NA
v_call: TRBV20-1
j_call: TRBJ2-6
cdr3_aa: CSASSRAAGANVLTF
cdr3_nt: TGCAGTGCTAGTTCCAGGGCTGCTGGGGCCAACGTCCTGACTTTC

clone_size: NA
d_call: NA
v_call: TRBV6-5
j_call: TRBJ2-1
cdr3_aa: CASRDPTLQGQFF
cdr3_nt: TGTGCCAGCAGGGATCCTACTTTACAGGGGCAGTTCTTC

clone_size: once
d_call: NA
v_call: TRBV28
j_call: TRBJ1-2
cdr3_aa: CASSLGRAYGYTF
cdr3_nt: TGTGCCAGCAGTTTAGGGAGGGCCTATGGCTACACCTTC

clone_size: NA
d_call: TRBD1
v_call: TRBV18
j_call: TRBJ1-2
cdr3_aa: CASSLRDRENYGYTF
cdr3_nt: TGTGCCAGCTCACTAAGGGACAGGGAGAACTATGGCTACACCTTC

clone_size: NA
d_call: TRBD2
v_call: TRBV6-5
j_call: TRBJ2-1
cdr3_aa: CASSTPGAGGRIRFF
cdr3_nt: TGTGCCAGCAGTACCCCTGGCGCGGGAGGGAGGATCCGGTTCTTC

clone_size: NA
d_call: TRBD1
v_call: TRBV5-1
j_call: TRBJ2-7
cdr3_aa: CASSLTGGRYEQYF
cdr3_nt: TGCGCCAGCAGCTTGACAGGGGGCAGGTACGAGCAGTACTTC

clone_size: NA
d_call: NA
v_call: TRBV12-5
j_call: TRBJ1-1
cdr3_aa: CASGYDRVNTEAFF
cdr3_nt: TGTGCTAGTGGTTACGACCGGGTGAATACTGAAGCTTTCTTT

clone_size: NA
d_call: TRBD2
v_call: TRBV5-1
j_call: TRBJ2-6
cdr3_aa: CASSLASSGGSGANVLTF
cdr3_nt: TGCGCCAGCAGCTTGGCCTCTAGCGGGGGTTCTGGGGCCAACGTCCTGACTTTC

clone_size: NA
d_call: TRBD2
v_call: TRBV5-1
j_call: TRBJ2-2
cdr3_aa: CASSRRTSGGADPGELFF
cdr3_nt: TGCGCCAGCAGCCGCCGGACTAGCGGGGGGGCGGACCCCGGGGAGCTGTTTTTT

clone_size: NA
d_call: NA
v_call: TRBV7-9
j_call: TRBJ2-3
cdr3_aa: CASSSDWEDTQYF
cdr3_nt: TGTGCCAGCAGTTCTGATTGGGAGGATACGCAGTATTTT

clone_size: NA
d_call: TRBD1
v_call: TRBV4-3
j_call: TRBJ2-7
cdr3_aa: CASSHRTGSSYEQYF
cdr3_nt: TGCGCCAGCAGCCACCGGACAGGGAGCTCCTACGAGCAGTACTTC

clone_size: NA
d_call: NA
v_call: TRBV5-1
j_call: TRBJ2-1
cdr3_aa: CASSLERGNNEQFF
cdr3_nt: TGCGCCAGCAGCTTGGAACGGGGGAACAATGAGCAGTTCTTC

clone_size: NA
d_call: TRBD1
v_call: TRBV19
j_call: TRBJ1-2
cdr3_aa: CASSIPGQGARGYTF
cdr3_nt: TGTGCCAGTAGTATCCCGGGACAGGGGGCTCGAGGCTACACCTTC

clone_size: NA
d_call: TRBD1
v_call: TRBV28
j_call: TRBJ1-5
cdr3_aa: CASSLGQGNQPQHF
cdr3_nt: TGTGCCAGCAGTTTAGGACAGGGGAATCAGCCCCAGCATTTT

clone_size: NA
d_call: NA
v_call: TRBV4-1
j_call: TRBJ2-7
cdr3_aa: CASSHSDSLEQYF
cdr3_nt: TGCGCCAGCAGCCATTCGGACAGCCTCGAGCAGTACTTC

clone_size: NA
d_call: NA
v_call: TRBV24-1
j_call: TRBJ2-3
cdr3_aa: CATSDPSTDTQYF
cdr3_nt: TGTGCCACCAGTGACCCAAGCACAGATACGCAGTATTTT

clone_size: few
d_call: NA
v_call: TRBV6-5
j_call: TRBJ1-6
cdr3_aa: CASSYGQFRNSPLHF
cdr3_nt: TGTGCCAGCAGTTATGGGCAGTTTAGAAATTCACCCCTCCACTTT

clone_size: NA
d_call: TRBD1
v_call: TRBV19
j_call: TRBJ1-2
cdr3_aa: CASSLDRAGGYTF
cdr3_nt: TGTGCCAGTTCCCTGGACAGGGCGGGTGGCTACACCTTC

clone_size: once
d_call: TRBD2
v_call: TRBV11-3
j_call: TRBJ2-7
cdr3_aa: CASSFRGGGSYEQYF
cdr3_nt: TGTGCCAGCAGCTTCCGGGGGGGTGGCTCCTACGAGCAGTACTTC

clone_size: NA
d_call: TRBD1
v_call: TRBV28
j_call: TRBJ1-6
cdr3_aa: CASRFPGTGHSPLHF
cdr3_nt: TGTGCCAGCAGGTTCCCCGGGACAGGCCATTCACCCCTCCACTTT

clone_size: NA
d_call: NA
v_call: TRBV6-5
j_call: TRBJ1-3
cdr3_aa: CASSYGPVVGTIYF
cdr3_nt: TGTGCCAGCAGTTACGGGCCCGTGGTGGGCACCATATATTTT

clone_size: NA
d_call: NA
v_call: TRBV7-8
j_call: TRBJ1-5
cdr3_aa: CASSSEGPQHF
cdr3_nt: TGTGCCAGCAGCTCCGAGGGGCCCCAGCATTTT

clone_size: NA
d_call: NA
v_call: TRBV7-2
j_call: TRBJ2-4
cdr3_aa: CASSLRAGQYF
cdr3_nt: TGTGCCAGCAGCTTACGGGCGGGACAGTACTTC

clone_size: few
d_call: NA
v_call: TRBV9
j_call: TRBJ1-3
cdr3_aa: CASSVEGLLSGNTIYF
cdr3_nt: TGTGCCAGCAGCGTAGAGGGGTTACTCTCTGGAAACACCATATATTTT

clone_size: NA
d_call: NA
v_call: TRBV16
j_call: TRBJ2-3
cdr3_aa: CASSHRRGTDTQYF
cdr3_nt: TGTGCCAGCAGCCACCGGCGGGGCACAGATACGCAGTATTTT

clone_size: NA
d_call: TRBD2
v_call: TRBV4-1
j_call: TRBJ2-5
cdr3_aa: CASSQVSSGGRETQYF
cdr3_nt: TGCGCCAGCAGCCAAGTTTCCAGCGGGGGGAGGGAGACCCAGTACTTC

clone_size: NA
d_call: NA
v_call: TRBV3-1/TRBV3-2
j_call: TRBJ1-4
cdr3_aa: CASSQERGTWEKLFF
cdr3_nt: TGTGCCAGCAGCCAAGAAAGGGGGACGTGGGAAAAACTGTTTTTT

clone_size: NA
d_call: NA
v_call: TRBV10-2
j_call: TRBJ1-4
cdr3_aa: CASSEYGGSGEKLFF
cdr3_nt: TGCGCCAGCAGTGAGTACGGGGGGTCAGGTGAAAAACTGTTTTTT

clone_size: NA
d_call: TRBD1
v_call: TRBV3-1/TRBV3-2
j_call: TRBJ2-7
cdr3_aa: CASSPWDRSYEQYF
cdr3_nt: TGTGCCAGCAGCCCCTGGGACAGGTCCTACGAGCAGTACTTC

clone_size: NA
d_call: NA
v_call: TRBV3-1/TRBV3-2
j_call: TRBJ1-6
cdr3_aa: CASSPGGASPLHF
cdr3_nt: TGTGCCAGCAGCCCCGGAGGAGCTTCACCCCTCCACTTT

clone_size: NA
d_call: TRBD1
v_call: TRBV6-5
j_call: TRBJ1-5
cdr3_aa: CASRQTGVNQPQHF
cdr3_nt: TGTGCCAGCAGACAGACAGGGGTCAATCAGCCCCAGCATTTT

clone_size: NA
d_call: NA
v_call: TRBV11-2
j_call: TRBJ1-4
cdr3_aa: CASSLDGTHFEKLFF
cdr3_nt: TGTGCCAGCAGCTTAGACGGGACACATTTTGAAAAACTGTTTTTT

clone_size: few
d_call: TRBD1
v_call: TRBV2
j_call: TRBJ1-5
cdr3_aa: CASSEAGQGGQPQHF
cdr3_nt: TGTGCCAGCAGTGAAGCCGGACAGGGAGGCCAGCCCCAGCATTTT

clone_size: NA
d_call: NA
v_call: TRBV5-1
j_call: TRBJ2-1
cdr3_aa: CASSFGEQKNEQFF
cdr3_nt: TGCGCCAGCAGCTTTGGGGAGCAGAAAAATGAGCAGTTCTTC